This entry features one T cell receptor (beta chain) sequence. Antigen specificity is unknown. The protocol was immunoSEQ multiplex PCR, while the TCRdb copy is restricted to in-frame clones and leaves out a portion. The sample lists about a million clones; 70% to 85% were seen once. The data derive from a study of shared clonotypes between healthy human individuals. Findings of the study overall: Naive subsets generally had larger estimated richness than memory subsets.

The CDR3 is made up of 15 amino acids. Germline CDR1 and CDR2: MDHEN and SYDVKM. Unmatched junction bases numbered 8, after V lost 3 bases and J lost 5 bases. The J gene is TRBJ2-5, the V gene TRBV28, with TRBD1 matching over 8 bases. This receptor was identified in a young man in good health. Some clones in this sample may be carry-over from other donors' samples. The specimen sequenced was memory CD4+ T cells from PBMCs. Noted subset: CD45RA-negative fraction. CDR3 DNA: TGTGCCAGCAGTTTCCAGGGGGCGAGGAGGGAGACCCAGTACTTC. Residues: CASSFQGARRETQYF.